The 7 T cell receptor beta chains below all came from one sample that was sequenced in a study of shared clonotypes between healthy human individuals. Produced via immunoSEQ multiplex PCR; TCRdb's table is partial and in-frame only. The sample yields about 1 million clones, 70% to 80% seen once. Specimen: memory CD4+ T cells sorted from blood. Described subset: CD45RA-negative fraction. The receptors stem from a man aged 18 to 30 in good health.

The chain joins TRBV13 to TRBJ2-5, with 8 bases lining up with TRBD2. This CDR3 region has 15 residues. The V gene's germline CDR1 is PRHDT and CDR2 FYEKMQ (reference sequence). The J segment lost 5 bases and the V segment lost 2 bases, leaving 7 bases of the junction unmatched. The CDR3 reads CASSLRGGAGETQYF. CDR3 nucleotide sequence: TGTGCCAGCAGCTTACGGGGGGGCGCTGGGGAGACCCAGTACTTC.

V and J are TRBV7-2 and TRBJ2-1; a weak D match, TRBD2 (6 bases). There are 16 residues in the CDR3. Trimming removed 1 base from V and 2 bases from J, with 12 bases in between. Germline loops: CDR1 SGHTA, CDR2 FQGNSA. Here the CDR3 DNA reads TGTGCCAGCAGCTTAGGACTAGACTTGACCTACAATGAGCAGTTCTTC. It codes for CASSLGLDLTYNEQFF.

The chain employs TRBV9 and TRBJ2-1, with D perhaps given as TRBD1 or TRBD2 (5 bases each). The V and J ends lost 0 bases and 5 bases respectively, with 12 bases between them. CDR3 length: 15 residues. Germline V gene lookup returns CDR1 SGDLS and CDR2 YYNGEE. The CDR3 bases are TGTGCCAGCAGCGTAGAGGGACGAGGCAACAATGAGCAGTTCTTC. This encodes CASSVEGRGNNEQFF.

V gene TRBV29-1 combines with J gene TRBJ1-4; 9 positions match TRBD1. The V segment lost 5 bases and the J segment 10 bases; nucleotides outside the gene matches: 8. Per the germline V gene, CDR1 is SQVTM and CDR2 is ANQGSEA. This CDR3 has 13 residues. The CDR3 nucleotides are TGCAGCGTTTACGATCCGGGACAGGGAAAACTGTTTTTT. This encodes CSVYDPGQGKLFF.

CDR3 nucleotides: TGTGCCAGCGAGGGGGACAGGGGCCACAATGAGCAGTTCTTC. It codes for CASEGDRGHNEQFF. The chain joins TRBV2 to TRBJ2-1; TRBD1 matches 10 bases. The CDR3 is 14 residues long. V trimming: 8 bases; J trimming: 5 bases; junction bases outside the gene matches: 6. The germline gives CDR1 SNHLY, CDR2 FYNNEI.

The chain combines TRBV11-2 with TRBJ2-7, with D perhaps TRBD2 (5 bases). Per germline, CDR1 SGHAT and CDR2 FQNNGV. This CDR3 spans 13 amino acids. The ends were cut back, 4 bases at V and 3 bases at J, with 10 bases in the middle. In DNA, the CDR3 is TGTGCCAGCAGCTCAGACGGGATCTACGAGCAGTACTTC. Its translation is CASSSDGIYEQYF.

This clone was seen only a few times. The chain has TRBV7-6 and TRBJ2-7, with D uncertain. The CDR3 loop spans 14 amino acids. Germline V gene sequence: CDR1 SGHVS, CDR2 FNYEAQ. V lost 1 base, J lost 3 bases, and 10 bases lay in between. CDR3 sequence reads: CASSLGPNVYEQYF. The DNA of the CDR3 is TGTGCCAGCAGCTTAGGCCCGAATGTCTACGAGCAGTACTTC.